The clone carrying this TCR beta chain was seen a few times. Regions amplified from RNA transcripts were the TCR beta CDR3 regions. Carried out on the TCR CDR3, a first-round RT-PCR used the HTBI primer set. Via MiXCR, TCRdb re-called the multiplex PCR reads, giving one row per CDR3 protein. Of about 610,000 distinct CDR3 sequences listed, around 15% are singletons. This record comes from a study of T cells in Graves' hyperthyroidism and ophthalmopathy. The TCR sequence derives from a woman aged 40-49 years with Graves' ophthalmopathy. The specimen was blood.

Written as DNA, the CDR3 is TGTGCTAGTGGTTTGGTACCCGGGGCTACTTACGAGCAGTACTTC. It yields the protein CASGLVPGATYEQYF. The chain recombines TRBV12-5 with TRBJ2-7; the D call may be TRBD1 or TRBD2 (5 bases each). V lost 0 bases and J lost 4, with 13 bases in between. The germline V gene encodes CDR1 LGHNT and CDR2 FRNRAP. The CDR3 runs 15 residues.